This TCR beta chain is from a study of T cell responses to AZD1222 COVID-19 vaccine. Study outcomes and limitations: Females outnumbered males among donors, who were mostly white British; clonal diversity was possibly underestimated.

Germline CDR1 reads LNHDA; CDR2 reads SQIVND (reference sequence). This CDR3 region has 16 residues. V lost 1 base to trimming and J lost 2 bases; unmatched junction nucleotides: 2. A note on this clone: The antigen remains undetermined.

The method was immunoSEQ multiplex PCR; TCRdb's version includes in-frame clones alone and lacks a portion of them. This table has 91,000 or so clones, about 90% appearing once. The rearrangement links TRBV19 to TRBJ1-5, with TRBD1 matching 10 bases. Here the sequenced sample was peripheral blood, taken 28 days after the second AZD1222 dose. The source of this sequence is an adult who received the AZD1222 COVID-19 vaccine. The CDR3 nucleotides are TGTGCCAGTAGTATAGTTGGGACAGGGGGCAATCAGCCCCAGCATTTT. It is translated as CASSIVGTGGNQPQHF.